One sample yielded the 5 T cell receptor beta chains listed below, sequenced in a study of T cell responses to AZD1222 COVID-19 vaccine. The method was immunoSEQ multiplex PCR; TCRdb's version includes in-frame clones alone and lacks a portion of them. Seen here are 13,000 or so clones, about 84% observed once, and the top ten hold 30% to 50%. The material was peripheral blood, obtained 28 days after the second AZD1222 dose. These receptors were taken from an adult who received the AZD1222 COVID-19 vaccine.

This clone showed up just once. V usage is TRBV2 and J usage is TRBJ1-5; 8 bases agree with TRBD1. The V gene end was trimmed by 8 bases and the J gene end by 4 bases; junction bases not matched to a gene: 7. CDR3 length: 14 amino acids. Germline lookup yields CDR1 SNHLY and CDR2 FYNNEI. In nucleotides, the CDR3 is TGTGCCAGCGCGGGAACAGGGGGGAATCAGCCCCAGCATTTT. This codes for CASAGTGGNQPQHF.

This clone was picked up a small number of times. The chain uses TRBV6-6 and TRBJ1-1; D possibly corresponds to TRBD1 (6 bases). This CDR3 spans 13 amino acids. Germline V CDR1 and CDR2: MNHNY, SVGAGI (reference sequence). Trimming cost V 7 bases and J 3 bases, with 12 bases left between them. The CDR3 sequence is CASTTNRDTEAFF. DNA of the CDR3: TGTGCCAGCACCACCAACAGGGACACTGAAGCTTTCTTT.

V gene TRBV28 combines with J gene TRBJ1-5; 7 nucleotides match TRBD1. The CDR3 is 16 residues long. The V and J ends lost 6 bases and 9 bases, in that order; junction bases with no gene match: 17. Germline values: CDR1 MDHEN, CDR2 SYDVKM. CDR3 amino acids: CASSEGGPNFFTPQHF. Here the CDR3 DNA reads TGTGCCAGCAGCGAAGGGGGCCCAAATTTCTTCACGCCCCAGCATTTT.

The rearrangement joins TRBV6-5 to TRBJ1-2; D not certain. The CDR3 length is 14 residues. Trimming pared 2 bases from V and 2 bases from J, leaving 9 bases between. The V gene's germline CDR1 is MNHEY and CDR2 SVGAGI. The CDR3 nucleotides are TGTGCCAGCAGTTACGCGTACGGAAACTATGGCTACACCTTC. Encoded protein: CASSYAYGNYGYTF.

This chain connects TRBV5-1 to TRBJ2-7, with 15 bases fitting TRBD2. The length of the CDR3 is 18 residues. Germline V gene lookup returns CDR1 SGHRS and CDR2 YFSETQ. Trimming took 2 bases from V and 3 from J; bases not matched to a gene: 9. CDR3 amino acids: CASSLGTSGRRRGYEQYF. The DNA for the CDR3 is TGCGCCAGCAGCTTAGGGACTAGCGGGAGGCGGAGAGGCTACGAGCAGTACTTC.